These 8 T cell receptor beta chains were sequenced from one sample in a study of cytomegalovirus exposure and HLA in healthy donors. Primers included in the PCR were 60 Vbeta and 13 Jbeta primers. The protocol was immunoSEQ multiplex PCR, while the TCRdb copy is restricted to in-frame clones and leaves out a portion. The profile covers approximately 180,000 clones, with roughly four fifths appearing a single time and around 3% taken by the ten largest. The sample consisted of PBMCs. Source of these receptors: a male donor in good health and CMV-seronegative.

The chain is built from TRBV28 and TRBJ2-4; 11 nucleotides line up with TRBD2. Germline values: CDR1 MDHEN, CDR2 SYDVKM. CDR3 length: 16 residues. Unmatched junction bases numbered 6, after V lost 8 bases and J lost 0 bases. The CDR3 DNA follows: TGTGCCAGCCTAGCGGGAGGAAGTCTAGCCAAAAACATTCAGTACTTC. It is translated as CASLAGGSLAKNIQYF.

The chain links TRBV9 to TRBJ1-2; possibly TRBD1 for D (6 bases). Trimming stripped 2 bases from V and 4 bases from J, with 12 bases between. The CDR3 is 14 amino acids. Germline-derived CDR1 and CDR2 are SGDLS and YYNGEE. In DNA, the CDR3 is TGTGCCAGCAGCGTCCTTACAGGGTCCTATGGCTACACCTTC. Protein sequence: CASSVLTGSYGYTF.

This clone was picked up a small number of times. The chain joins TRBV6-6 to TRBJ2-3, with 11 bases fitting TRBD2. V lost 4 bases, J lost 5 bases, and 8 bases stayed unmatched. The germline V gene has CDR1 MNHNY and CDR2 SVGAGI (reference sequence). The CDR3 is 16 residues long. The CDR3 here is CASSSLAGGGGDTQYF. CDR3 nucleotide sequence: TGTGCCAGCAGTTCTCTAGCGGGGGGCGGGGGAGATACGCAGTATTTT.

In this sample, this clone turned up a few times. This sequence joins TRBV7-2 and TRBJ1-5, with D perhaps matching TRBD1 (5 bases). V lost 3 bases to trimming and J lost 7 bases, with 10 bases between them. This CDR3 spans 13 amino acids. Germline loops: CDR1 SGHTA, CDR2 FQGNSA. The CDR3 coding sequence is TGTGCCAGCAGCTTTATTGGGGCACAGCCCCAGCATTTT. Protein: CASSFIGAQPQHF. The full variable domain, with the rest looked up from reference TRBV7-2 and TRBJ1-5, is GAGVSQSPSNKVTEKGKDVELRCDPISGHTALYWYRQSLGQGLEFLIYFQGNSAPDKSGLPSDRFSAERTGGSVSTLTIQRTQQEDSAVYLCASSFIGAQPQHFGDGTRLSIL.

The rearrangement uses TRBV27 and TRBJ1-6; weak D call: TRBD1 (6 bases). V dropped 5 bases and J dropped 10 bases, with 24 bases sitting between them. In germline, CDR1 is MNHEY, CDR2 SMNVEV (reference sequence). The CDR3 is 17 amino acids. In DNA form, the CDR3 reads TGTGCCAGCAGTCCCGAGGGGACACCGTGGACGACATCACCCCTCCACTTT. Translation gives CASSPEGTPWTTSPLHF.

The chain carries TRBV30 and TRBJ1-2; D is undetermined. Germline lookup yields CDR1 GTSNPN and CDR2 SVGIG (reference sequence). This CDR3 spans 15 amino acids. Trimming removed 2 bases at V and 0 bases at J, with 13 bases between. CDR3 loop: CAWSTGNSANYGYTF. CDR3 nucleotides: TGTGCCTGGAGTACGGGGAATTCGGCTAACTATGGCTACACCTTC.

This clone has only one observation. The chain links TRBV28 to TRBJ1-4; D not certain. CDR3 size: 19 residues. In germline, CDR1 is MDHEN, CDR2 SYDVKM. V gave up 3 bases and J gave up 13 bases, with 33 bases separating them. This CDR3 reads CASSFGILPGKPLEEGLFF. For the CDR3, the DNA is TGTGCCAGCAGTTTTGGGATTTTACCGGGAAAGCCGCTTGAGGAGGGACTGTTTTTT.

The rearrangement links TRBV28 to TRBJ2-3, with D perhaps matching TRBD2 (5 bases). This CDR3 comprises 14 residues. Per germline, CDR1 MDHEN and CDR2 SYDVKM. V gave up 2 bases and J gave up 8 bases, with 14 bases separating them. CDR3 sequence reads: CASSLSSGRVTQYF. The CDR3 nucleotides are TGTGCCAGCAGTTTAAGTAGTGGGCGGGTTACGCAGTATTTT.